What follows is one T cell receptor beta chain and its context. Its antigen is currently unknown. This sample was included in a study of OX40 agonist ivuxolimab in advanced cancers. Whole-study context: Given to patients was ivuxolimab, an agonistic anti-OX40 (CD134) antibody.

This CDR3 has 15 amino acids. Germline lookup yields CDR1 SGHNT and CDR2 YYREEE (reference sequence). The V end lost 2 bases, the J end lost 4 bases, and 13 bases lay between the germline ends. Profiling relied on immunoSEQ multiplex PCR, and the TCRdb table lists in-frame clones only, not all of them. The sample records approximately 82,000 clones, 70% to 90% being singletons. The study's findings and limits: The antigen specificity of the peripheral T cells (those that were expanded) was not determined. The mean number of expanded clones was higher in CD8+ T cells than in CD4+.

Specimen: CD4+ or CD8+ T cells sorted from blood, collected in a trial of the OX40 agonist ivuxolimab. The chain has TRBV5-4 and TRBJ2-1, with D tentatively TRBD2 (6 bases). This TCR was sampled from an adult with an advanced solid tumor such as melanoma, head and neck, liver or kidney cancer. The CDR3 spells CASSLAAGSYNEQFF. The CDR3 nucleotides are TGTGCCAGCAGCTTAGCGGCGGGGTCTTACAATGAGCAGTTCTTC.